This section outlines one T cell receptor beta chain sequence together with its context. Its antigen is as yet unknown. The data are from a study of cytomegalovirus exposure and HLA in healthy donors. Findings and caveats of the study: Clonal expansion was found to be greater in HLA-associated TCR beta chains than in equally common others in a later analysis. The later analysis indicated that the majority of CMV-associated TCR beta chains appeared HLA-restricted.

The PCR was carried out with 60 Vbeta primers and 13 Jbeta primers. Only in-frame clones appear in the TCRdb table, and some are missing; sequencing was by immunoSEQ multiplex PCR. The table has 150,000 or so clones, 70% to 80% seen once. Healthy bone marrow donors supplied every sample. Trimming removed 10 bases from V and 7 bases from J; junction bases left unmatched: 10. CDR1 is LNHDA and CDR2 is SQIVND in the germline V gene (reference sequence). This CDR3 has 12 amino acids. Sequenced: PBMCs. The rearrangement links TRBV19 to TRBJ2-7; 7 nucleotides line up with TRBD1. The clonotype originates from a man aged 40-49 years in good health and CMV-seropositive. Here the CDR3 reads CATKGQVGEQYF. The CDR3 bases are TGTGCCACTAAAGGACAGGTGGGGGAGCAGTACTTC.